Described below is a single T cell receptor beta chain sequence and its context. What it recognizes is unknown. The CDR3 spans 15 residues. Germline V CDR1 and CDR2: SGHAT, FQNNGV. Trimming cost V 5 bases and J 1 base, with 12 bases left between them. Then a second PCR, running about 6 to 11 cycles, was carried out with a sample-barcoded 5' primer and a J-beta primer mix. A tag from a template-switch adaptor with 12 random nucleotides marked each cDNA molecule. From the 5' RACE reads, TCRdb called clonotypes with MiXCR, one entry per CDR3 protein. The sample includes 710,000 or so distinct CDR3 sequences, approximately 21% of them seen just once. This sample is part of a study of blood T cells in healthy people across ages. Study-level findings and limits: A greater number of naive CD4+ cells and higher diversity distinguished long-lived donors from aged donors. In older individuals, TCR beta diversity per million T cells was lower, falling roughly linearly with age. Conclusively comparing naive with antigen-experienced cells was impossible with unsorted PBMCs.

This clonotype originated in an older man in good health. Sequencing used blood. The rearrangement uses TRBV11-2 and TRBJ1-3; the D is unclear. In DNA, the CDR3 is TGTGCCAGCAGCCCCTTAGGAAGTTCTGGAAACACCATATATTTT. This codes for CASSPLGSSGNTIYF.